This entry describes one T cell receptor (beta chain). This CDR3 is built from 14 residues. DNA for this receptor is not on file. Germline V gene lookup returns CDR1 KGHSH and CDR2 LQKENI. This sample was included in a study of synovial regulatory T cells in juvenile arthritis. Sequencing was performed with immunoSEQ multiplex PCR; in TCRdb, only in-frame clones are kept and a portion is missing. This sample's table reports approximately 9,900 clones. The specimen was Treg cells from blood. Specified subset: remaining (HLA-DR-negative) circulating blood Treg cells. This chain uses TRBV18 with TRBJ1-5; TCRdb proposes TRBD1, but this gene call is untestable without DNA. This TCR derives from a donor younger than 30 with juvenile idiopathic arthritis. The CDR3 region is CASSPLDRNQPQHF. The complete variable domain, with remaining parts taken from reference TRBV18 and TRBJ1-5, reads NAGVMQNPRHLVRRRGQEARLRCSPMKGHSHVYWYRQLPEEGLKFMVYLQKENIIDESGMPKERFSAEFPKEGPSILRIQQVVRGDSAAYFCASSPLDRNQPQHFGDGTRLSIL.